This T cell receptor beta chain was identified during a study of T cells in Graves' hyperthyroidism and ophthalmopathy. Researchers amplified the TCR beta CDR3 regions from RNA transcripts. TCR CDR3 regions were first amplified by RT-PCR with HTBI primers. A single record per CDR3 protein comes from TCRdb applying MiXCR to the multiplex PCR reads. The table has 96,000 or so distinct CDR3 sequences, roughly 49% seen once. After removal of 4 bases from V and 6 bases from J, the junction contained 8 bases not matched to a gene. The CDR3 has 15 residues. Looked up from germline, CDR1 is LNHDA and CDR2 is SQIVND (reference sequence). As concerns this clonotype: What it recognizes is unknown.

Study-level points and caveats: Classification by a 13 V-J model distinguished ophthalmopathy from stable hyperthyroidism.

The sequencing sample was made of blood. The genes are TRBV19 and TRBJ1-1; TRBD1 matches 10 bases. The sequence came from a woman in her forties with Graves' hyperthyroidism. The DNA of the CDR3 is TGTGCCAGTAGTACTGGGGGGACAGGGGCTTCTGAAGCTTTCTTT. It yields the protein CASSTGGTGASEAFF.